Each of the 3 T cell receptor beta chains below was sequenced from the same sample in a study of blood T cell repertoires in COVID-19. Sequencing used immunoSEQ multiplex PCR; TCRdb keeps in-frame clones, though not all of them. The data show 75,000 to 100,000 clones, over 70% seen once. The source material was peripheral blood. The source of these receptors is a man aged 60 to 75 with acute or convalescent COVID-19.

This chain links TRBV11-1 with TRBJ2-7; 8 nucleotides agree with TRBD1. The CDR3 loop spans 12 amino acids. After removal of 5 bases from V and 4 bases from J, the junction contained 1 base not matched to a gene. The V gene's germline CDR1 is SGHAT and CDR2 FQDESV (reference sequence). The chain's CDR3 is CASSDRGYEQYF. The CDR3 DNA is TGTGCCAGCAGCGACAGGGGATACGAGCAGTACTTC. Combining the CDR3 with reference TRBV11-1 and TRBJ2-7 gives the whole variable domain EAEVAQSPRYKITEKSQAVAFWCDPISGHATLYWYRQILGQGPELLVQFQDESVVDDSQLPKDRFSAERLKGVDSTLKIQPAELGDSAMYLCASSDRGYEQYFGPGTRLTVT.

Here the CDR3 reads CASSVGPGETQYF. CDR3 sequence (DNA): TGTGCCAGCAGCGTAGGTCCGGGGGAGACCCAGTACTTC. The chain is built from TRBV9 and TRBJ2-5, with D perhaps matching TRBD2 (5 bases). Trimming stripped 0 bases from V and 5 bases from J, with 8 bases between. In germline, CDR1 is SGDLS, CDR2 YYNGEE. The CDR3 runs 13 residues. Looking up the rest from reference TRBV9 and TRBJ2-5 gives the full variable domain: DSGVTQTPKHLITATGQRVTLRCSPRSGDLSVYWYQQSLDQGLQFLIQYYNGEERAKGNILERFSAQQFPDLHSELNLSSLELGDSALYFCASSVGPGETQYFGPGTRLLVL.

The chain has TRBV18 and TRBJ2-1; 7 bases agree with TRBD1. Trimming took 3 bases from V and 10 from J; bases not matched to a gene: 21. Germline loops: CDR1 KGHSH, CDR2 LQKENI. The CDR3 spans 18 residues. The CDR3 region has the DNA TGTGCCAGCTCACCGTATCAAACAGGGGATATAGGGTTGAAAGAGCAGTTCTTC. Translated: CASSPYQTGDIGLKEQFF.